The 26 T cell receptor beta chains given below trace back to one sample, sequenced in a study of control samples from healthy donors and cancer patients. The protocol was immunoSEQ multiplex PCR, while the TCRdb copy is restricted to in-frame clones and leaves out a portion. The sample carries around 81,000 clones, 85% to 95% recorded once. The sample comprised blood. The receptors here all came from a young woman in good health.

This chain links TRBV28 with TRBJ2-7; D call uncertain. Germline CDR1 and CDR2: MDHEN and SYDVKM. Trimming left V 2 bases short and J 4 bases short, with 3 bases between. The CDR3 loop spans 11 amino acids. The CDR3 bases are TGTGCCAGCAGTTTAGGTTACGAGCAGTACTTC. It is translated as CASSLGYEQYF.

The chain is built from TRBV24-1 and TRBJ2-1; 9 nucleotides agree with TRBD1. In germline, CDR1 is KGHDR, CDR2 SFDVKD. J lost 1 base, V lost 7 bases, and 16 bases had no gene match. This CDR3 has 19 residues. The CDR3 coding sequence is TGTGCCACCAGCCCCGGGACAGGGATTCGCGGGACGTCCTACAATGAGCAGTTCTTC. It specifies CATSPGTGIRGTSYNEQFF.

The CDR3, as DNA: TGTGCCAGTAGTCGAGGGGTGAACACTGAAGCTTTCTTT. This encodes CASSRGVNTEAFF. The rearrangement uses TRBV19 and TRBJ1-1; D is perhaps TRBD1 (5 bases). This CDR3 has 13 amino acids. Per the germline V gene, CDR1 is LNHDA and CDR2 is SQIVND (reference sequence). V was trimmed by 5 bases and J by 0 bases, leaving 7 bases between them.

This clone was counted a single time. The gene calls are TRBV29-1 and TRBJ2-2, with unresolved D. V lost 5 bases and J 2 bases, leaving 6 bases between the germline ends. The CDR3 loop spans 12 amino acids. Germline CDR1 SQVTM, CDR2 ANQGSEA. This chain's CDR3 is CSVPHNTGELFF. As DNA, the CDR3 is TGCAGCGTTCCCCATAACACCGGGGAGCTGTTTTTT.

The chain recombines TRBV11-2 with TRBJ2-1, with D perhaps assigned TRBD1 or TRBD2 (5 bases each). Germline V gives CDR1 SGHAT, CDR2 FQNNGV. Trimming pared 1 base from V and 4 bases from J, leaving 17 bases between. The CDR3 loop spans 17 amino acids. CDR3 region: CASSLGSLRGQYNEQFF. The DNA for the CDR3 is TGTGCCAGCAGCTTAGGGTCGTTGAGGGGTCAGTACAATGAGCAGTTCTTC.

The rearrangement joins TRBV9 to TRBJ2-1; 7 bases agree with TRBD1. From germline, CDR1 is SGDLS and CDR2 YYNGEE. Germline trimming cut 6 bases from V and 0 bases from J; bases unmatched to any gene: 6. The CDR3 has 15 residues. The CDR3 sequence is CASTRDSSSYNEQFF. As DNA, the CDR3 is TGTGCCAGCACCAGGGACAGTAGCTCCTACAATGAGCAGTTCTTC.

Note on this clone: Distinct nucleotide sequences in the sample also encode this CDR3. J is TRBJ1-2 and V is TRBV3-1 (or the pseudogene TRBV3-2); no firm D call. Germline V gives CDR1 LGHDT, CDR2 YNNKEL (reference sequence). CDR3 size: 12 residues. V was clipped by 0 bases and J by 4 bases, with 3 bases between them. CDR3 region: CASSQEGYGYTF. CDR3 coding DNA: TGTGCCAGCAGCCAAGAGGGCTATGGCTACACCTTC.

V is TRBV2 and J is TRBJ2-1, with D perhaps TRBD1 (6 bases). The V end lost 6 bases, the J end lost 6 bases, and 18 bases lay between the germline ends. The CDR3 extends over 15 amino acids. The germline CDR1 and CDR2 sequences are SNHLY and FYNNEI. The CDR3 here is CASSLEQQGGNEQFF. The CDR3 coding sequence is TGTGCCAGCAGCTTAGAGCAACAGGGCGGCAATGAGCAGTTCTTC.

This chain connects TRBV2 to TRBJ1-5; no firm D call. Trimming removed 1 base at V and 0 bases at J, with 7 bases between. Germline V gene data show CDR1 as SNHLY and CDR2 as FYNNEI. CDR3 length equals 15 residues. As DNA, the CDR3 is TGTGCCAGCAGTGAAGATGGAAATAGCAATCAGCCCCAGCATTTT. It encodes CASSEDGNSNQPQHF.

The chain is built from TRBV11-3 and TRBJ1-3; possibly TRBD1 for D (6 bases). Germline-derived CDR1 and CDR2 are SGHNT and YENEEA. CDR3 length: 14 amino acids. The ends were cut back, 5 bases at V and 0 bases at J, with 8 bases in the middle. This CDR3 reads CASSQGGSGNTIYF. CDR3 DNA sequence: TGTGCCAGCAGCCAAGGGGGCTCTGGAAACACCATATATTTT.

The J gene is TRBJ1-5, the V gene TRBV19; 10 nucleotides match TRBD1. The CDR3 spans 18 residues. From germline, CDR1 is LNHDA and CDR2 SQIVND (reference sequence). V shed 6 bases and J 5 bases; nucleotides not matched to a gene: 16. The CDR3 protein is CASRKSGDRGRPDQPQHF. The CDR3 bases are TGTGCCAGTAGAAAGTCTGGGGACAGGGGAAGGCCCGATCAGCCCCAGCATTTT.

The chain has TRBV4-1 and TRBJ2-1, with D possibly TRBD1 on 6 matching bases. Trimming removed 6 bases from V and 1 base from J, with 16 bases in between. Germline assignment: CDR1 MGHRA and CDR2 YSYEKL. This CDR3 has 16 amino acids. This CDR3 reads CASSIRGTGSYNEQFF. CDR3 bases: TGCGCCAGCAGTATTAGGGGAACAGGGTCCTACAATGAGCAGTTCTTC.

CDR3 bases: TGCGCCAGCAGCCAAGCCTTACACCAAGAGACCCAGTACTTC. The encoded protein is CASSQALHQETQYF. The chain joins TRBV4-1 to TRBJ2-5; D is undetermined. Germline V lookup: CDR1 MGHRA, CDR2 YSYEKL. This CDR3 spans 14 amino acids. V was clipped by 1 base and J by 0 bases, with 6 bases between them.

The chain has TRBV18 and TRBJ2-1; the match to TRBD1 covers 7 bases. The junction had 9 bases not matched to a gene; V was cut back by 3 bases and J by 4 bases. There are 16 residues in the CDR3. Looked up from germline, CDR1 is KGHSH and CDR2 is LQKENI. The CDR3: CASSPSPGTDYNEQFF. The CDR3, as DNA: TGTGCCAGCTCACCCTCCCCGGGGACAGATTACAATGAGCAGTTCTTC.

CDR3 bases: TGTGCCAGCAGCTTAGTGCCAGGCAACCAAGAGACCCAGTACTTC. Translated, it gives CASSLVPGNQETQYF. The chain couples TRBV11-3 to TRBJ2-5; unclear D gene. CDR3 length: 15 amino acids. Trimming cost V 1 base and J 0 bases, with 9 bases left between them. Germline V CDR1 and CDR2: SGHNT, YENEEA.

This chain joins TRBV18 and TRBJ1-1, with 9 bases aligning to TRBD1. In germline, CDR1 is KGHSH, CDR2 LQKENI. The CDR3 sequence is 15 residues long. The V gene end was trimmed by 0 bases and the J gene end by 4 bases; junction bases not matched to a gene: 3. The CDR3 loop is CASSPPLDRGTEAFF. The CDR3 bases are TGTGCCAGCTCACCACCGCTGGACAGGGGCACTGAAGCTTTCTTT. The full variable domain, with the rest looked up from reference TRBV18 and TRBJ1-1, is NAGVMQNPRHLVRRRGQEARLRCSPMKGHSHVYWYRQLPEEGLKFMVYLQKENIIDESGMPKERFSAEFPKEGPSILRIQQVVRGDSAAYFCASSPPLDRGTEAFFGQGTRLTVV.

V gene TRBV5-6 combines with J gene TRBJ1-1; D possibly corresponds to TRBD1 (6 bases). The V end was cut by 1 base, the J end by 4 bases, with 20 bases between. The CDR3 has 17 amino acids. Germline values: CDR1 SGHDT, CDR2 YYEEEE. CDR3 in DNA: TGTGCCAGCAGCTTGTACAGGGAGGTCTACTTAGGCACTGAAGCTTTCTTT. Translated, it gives CASSLYREVYLGTEAFF.

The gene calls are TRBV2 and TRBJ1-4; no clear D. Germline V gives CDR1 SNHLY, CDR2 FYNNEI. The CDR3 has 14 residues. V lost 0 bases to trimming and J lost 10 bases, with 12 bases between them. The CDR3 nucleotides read TGTGCCAGCAGTGAAGCACCCCGGGATGGAAAACTGTTTTTT. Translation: CASSEAPRDGKLFF.

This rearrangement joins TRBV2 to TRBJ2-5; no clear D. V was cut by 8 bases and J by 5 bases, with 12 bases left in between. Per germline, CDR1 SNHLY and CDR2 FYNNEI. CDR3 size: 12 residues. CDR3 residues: CASALERETQYF. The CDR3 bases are TGTGCCAGCGCGTTAGAAAGGGAGACCCAGTACTTC.

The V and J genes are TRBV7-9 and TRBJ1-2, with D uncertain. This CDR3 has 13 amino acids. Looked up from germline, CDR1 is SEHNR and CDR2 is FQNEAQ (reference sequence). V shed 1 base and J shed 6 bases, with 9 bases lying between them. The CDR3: CASSLEAVDGYTF. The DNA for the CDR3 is TGTGCCAGCAGCTTAGAGGCGGTGGATGGCTACACCTTC. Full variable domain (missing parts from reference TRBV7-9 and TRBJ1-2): DTGVSQNPRHKITKRGQNVTFRCDPISEHNRLYWYRQTLGQGPEFLTYFQNEAQLEKSRLLSDRFSAERPKGSFSTLEIQRTEQGDSAMYLCASSLEAVDGYTFGSGTRLTVV.

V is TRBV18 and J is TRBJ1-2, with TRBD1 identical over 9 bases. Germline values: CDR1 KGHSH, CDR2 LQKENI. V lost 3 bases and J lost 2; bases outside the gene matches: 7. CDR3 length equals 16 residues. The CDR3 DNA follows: TGTGCCAGCTCACCTACAGCGGGACAGGGCAACTATGGCTACACCTTC. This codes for CASSPTAGQGNYGYTF.

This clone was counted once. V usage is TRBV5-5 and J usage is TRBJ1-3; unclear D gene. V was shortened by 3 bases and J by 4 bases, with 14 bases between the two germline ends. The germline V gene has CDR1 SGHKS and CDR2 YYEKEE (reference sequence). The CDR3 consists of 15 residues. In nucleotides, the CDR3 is TGTGCCAGCAGCTGGGAGACTCTCCAGGGAAACACCATATATTTT. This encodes CASSWETLQGNTIYF.

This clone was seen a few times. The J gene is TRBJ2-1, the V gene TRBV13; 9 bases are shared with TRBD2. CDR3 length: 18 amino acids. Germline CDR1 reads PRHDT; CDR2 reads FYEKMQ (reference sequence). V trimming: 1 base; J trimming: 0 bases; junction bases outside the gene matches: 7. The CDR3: CASSLALPSGTSYNEQFF. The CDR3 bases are TGTGCCAGCAGCTTAGCCCTGCCTAGCGGGACCTCCTACAATGAGCAGTTCTTC.

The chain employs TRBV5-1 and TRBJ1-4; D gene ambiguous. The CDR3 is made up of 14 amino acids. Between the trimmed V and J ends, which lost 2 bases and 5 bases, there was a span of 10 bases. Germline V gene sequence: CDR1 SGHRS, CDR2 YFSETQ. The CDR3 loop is CASSLIDGNEKLFF. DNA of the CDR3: TGCGCCAGCAGCTTAATCGACGGGAATGAAAAACTGTTTTTT.

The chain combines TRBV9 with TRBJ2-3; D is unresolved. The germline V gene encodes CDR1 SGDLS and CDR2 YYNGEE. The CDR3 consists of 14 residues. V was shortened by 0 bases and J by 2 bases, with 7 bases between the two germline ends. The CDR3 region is CASSVDPDTDTQYF. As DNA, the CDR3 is TGTGCCAGCAGCGTAGACCCGGACACAGATACGCAGTATTTT.

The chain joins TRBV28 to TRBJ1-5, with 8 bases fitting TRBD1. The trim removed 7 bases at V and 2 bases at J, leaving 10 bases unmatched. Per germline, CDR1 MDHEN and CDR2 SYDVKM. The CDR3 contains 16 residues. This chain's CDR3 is CASTTSGTGRNQPQHF. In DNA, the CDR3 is TGTGCCAGCACAACCTCCGGGACAGGACGCAATCAGCCCCAGCATTTT.